These 8 T cell receptor beta chains were sequenced from one sample in a study of metastatic and nonmetastatic thyroid tumors. TCRdb recomputed clones from the PCR reads via MiXCR. This table has tens of thousands of clones, 18% appearing once. No treatment of any kind had been given to any patient before thyroid surgery. The sample consisted of blood. The receptors come from a male donor with papillary thyroid cancer or a benign thyroid nodule (not recorded which). Some clones in this sample may be carry-over from other donors' samples.

In this sample, this clone turned up many times. The chain links TRBV19 to TRBJ2-1; tentatively, D is TRBD1 (5 bases). The V and J ends lost 4 bases and 4 bases respectively, with 8 bases between them. From germline, CDR1 is LNHDA and CDR2 SQIVND (reference sequence). This CDR3 contains 13 residues. Here the CDR3 reads CASSKDTYNEQFF. As DNA, the CDR3 is TGTGCCAGTAGTAAGGACACTTACAATGAGCAGTTCTTC.

A few counts support this clone. The chain uses TRBV6-6 and TRBJ2-2, with a possible D match to TRBD1 (6 bases). V lost 4 bases and J 0 bases, leaving 12 bases between the germline ends. Germline-derived CDR1 and CDR2 are MNHNY and SVGAGI (reference sequence). The CDR3 sequence is 16 residues long. CDR3 DNA: TGTGCCAGCAGTTCGTTTGGGGGCCCGAACACCGGGGAGCTGTTTTTT. As protein: CASSSFGGPNTGELFF.

CDR3 region: CASSLRHSGNTIYF. In nucleotides, the CDR3 is TGTGCCAGCAGCTTAAGACATTCTGGAAACACCATATATTTT. V and J are TRBV11-2 and TRBJ1-3; D gene ambiguous. This CDR3 comprises 14 residues. Trimming cost V 2 bases and J 1 base, with 6 bases left between them. CDR1 and CDR2 from the germline V gene are SGHAT and FQNNGV.

This clone showed up many times. This sequence joins TRBV11-2 and TRBJ1-6, with D unresolved. The CDR3 consists of 15 residues. The ends were cut back, 5 bases at V and 3 bases at J, with 11 bases in the middle. Germline V lookup: CDR1 SGHAT, CDR2 FQNNGV. This chain's CDR3 is CASSSRALYNSPLHF. CDR3 nucleotide sequence: TGTGCCAGCAGCAGCCGGGCCCTCTATAATTCACCCCTCCACTTT.

This clone was detected ten times or more. Just one base apart from a much larger clone, this may be a read error. At the DNA level, this CDR3 is encoded by other sequences in the same sample as well. The chain joins TRBV7-2 to TRBJ1-1, with no clear D. Deletions cut 8 bases from V and 3 bases from J, with 19 bases between. This CDR3 spans 15 amino acids. Per germline, CDR1 SGHTA and CDR2 FQGNSA. CDR3 nucleotides: TGTGCCAGCGGTCGGGCAGGAGGCGCGTACACTGAAGCTTTCTTT. It encodes CASGRAGGAYTEAFF.

By share of the sample, this clone is medium-sized. The chain couples TRBV28 to TRBJ2-6; D is uncertain. In germline, CDR1 is MDHEN, CDR2 SYDVKM. Trimming shortened V by 1 base and J by 1 base, and 2 bases separated the two germline ends. The CDR3 covers 14 residues. The CDR3 is CASSLYSGANVLTF. Here the CDR3 DNA reads TGTGCCAGCAGTTTATATTCTGGGGCCAACGTCCTGACTTTC.

This clone appeared once. V is TRBV6-1 and J is TRBJ2-7; 8 bases agree with TRBD2. The CDR3 totals 14 residues. V was pared by 4 bases and J by 9 bases, with 11 bases of the junction left unmatched. CDR1 and CDR2 from the germline V gene are MNHNS and SASEGT. Here the CDR3 reads CASSGRWHTSGQYF. The CDR3 DNA reads TGTGCCAGCAGTGGACGTTGGCACACTAGCGGGCAGTACTTC.

This clone has a handful of counts. The V gene is TRBV27, the J gene TRBJ2-7, with 7 bases fitting TRBD2. V lost 8 bases, J lost 11 bases, and 18 bases stayed unmatched. Germline assignment: CDR1 MNHEY and CDR2 SMNVEV (reference sequence). This CDR3 contains 14 residues. The DNA of the CDR3 is TGTGCCAGCCAAAGACTAGCTTCAAAAAAGGAGAAGTACTTC. The encoded protein is CASQRLASKKEKYF.